Presented here are 30 T cell receptor beta chains from one specimen sequenced in a study of CD8 T cells in ankylosing spondylitis. Study-wide points: Ankylosing spondylitis blood appeared to carry a characteristic TCR beta motif of roughly eight highly homologous variants.

Their antigens remain unidentified. Each CDR3 protein gets one entry after TCRdb re-called the 5' RACE reads with MiXCR. The sample has 250,000 to 350,000 distinct CDR3 sequences, roughly 8% seen once. Sequenced material: blood, either unsorted or a sorted T cell fraction (not recorded which). The receptors stem from a male donor with ankylosing spondylitis.

This clonotype has just a few counts. The rearrangement uses TRBV12-5 and TRBJ1-2; TRBD1 agrees at 7 bases. This CDR3 spans 13 amino acids. Germline trimming cut 6 bases from V and 3 bases from J; bases unmatched to any gene: 4. The germline gives CDR1 LGHNT, CDR2 FRNRAP. In DNA form, the CDR3 reads TGTGCTAGTGGCCCCGGGACAGACTATGGCTACACCTTC. Translated, it gives CASGPGTDYGYTF.

The rearrangement links TRBV3-1 to TRBJ2-7; TRBD1 might be the D (5 bases). CDR1 is LGHDT and CDR2 is YNNKEL in the germline V gene (reference sequence). Trimming left V 1 base short and J 3 bases short, with 16 bases between. The CDR3 totals 16 residues. The CDR3 spells CASSQGDSAGLYEQYF. The CDR3 bases are TGTGCCAGCAGCCAAGGTGACAGCGCCGGGCTCTACGAGCAGTACTTC.

In its sample, this clonotype was seen a few times. The chain is built from TRBV2 and TRBJ1-1, with D hard to call. The germline V gene has CDR1 SNHLY and CDR2 FYNNEI. This CDR3 comprises 15 residues. V was pared by 7 bases and J by 0 bases, with 15 bases between. CDR3 sequence reads: CASTNPWAVNTEAFF. The CDR3 nucleotides read TGTGCCAGCACTAACCCTTGGGCGGTGAACACTGAAGCTTTCTTT.

This clonotype was counted only a few times. This sequence joins TRBV4-3 and TRBJ2-7; weak D call: TRBD2 (6 bases). Trimming took 0 bases from V and 4 from J, leaving 10 bases between them. Germline CDR1 LGHNA, CDR2 YSLEER. This CDR3 spans 14 amino acids. CDR3 residues: CASSQDTGLYEQYF. As DNA, the CDR3 is TGCGCCAGCAGCCAAGATACAGGACTATACGAGCAGTACTTC.

The CDR3 here is CASSQGLMELIPYNEQFF. The DNA for the CDR3 is TGTGCCAGCAGTCAGGGACTGATGGAACTAATCCCCTACAATGAGCAGTTCTTC. The chain is built from TRBV28 and TRBJ2-1; D is possibly TRBD2 (6 bases). Germline CDR1 is MDHEN and CDR2 is SYDVKM. Deletions cut 5 bases from V and 2 bases from J, with 22 bases between. CDR3 length: 18 amino acids.

This clonotype was counted at least ten times. This chain connects TRBV12-3 or TRBV12-4 to TRBJ2-1; 7 bases line up with TRBD2. The V segment lost 7 bases and the J segment 6 bases; nucleotides outside the gene matches: 9. This CDR3 is 14 amino acids long. The CDR3 loop reads CASNAGVSGNEQFF. DNA for the CDR3: TGTGCCAGCAACGCGGGAGTCAGCGGCAATGAGCAGTTCTTC.

This clonotype was seen only a few times. This chain links TRBV29-1 with TRBJ2-4; 11 bases align to TRBD1. This CDR3 has 13 amino acids. The J segment lost 8 bases and the V segment lost 4 bases, leaving 4 bases of the junction unmatched. Germline V gene data show CDR1 as SQVTM and CDR2 as ANQGSEA. The CDR3 bases are TGCAGCGTTGGGACAGGGGGCATGGACATTCAGTACTTC. Translation: CSVGTGGMDIQYF.

Ten or more counts support this clonotype. J is TRBJ2-7 and V is TRBV12-3 or TRBV12-4, with D hard to call. This CDR3 region has 15 residues. Trimming cost V 6 bases and J 1 base, with 16 bases left between them. The CDR3 bases are TGTGCCAGCAGCCCGCCAAAGGCGGAATCCTACGAGCAGTACTTC. It is translated as CASSPPKAESYEQYF.

The gene calls are TRBV6-1 and TRBJ1-2, with no clear D. The V end lost 6 bases, the J end lost 4 bases, and 12 bases lay between the germline ends. The CDR3 totals 13 residues. The germline gives CDR1 MNHNS, CDR2 SASEGT. The CDR3 reads CASSPSHGYGYTF. CDR3 coding DNA: TGTGCCAGCAGCCCCTCGCACGGCTATGGCTACACCTTC.

In this sample, this clonotype turned up a few times. The chain is built from TRBV4-1 and TRBJ1-2, with D possibly matching TRBD1 (5 bases). The CDR3 sequence is 16 residues long. Germline CDR1 and CDR2: MGHRA and YSYEKL. V gave up 0 bases and J gave up 4 bases, with 15 bases separating them. The CDR3 here is CASSQELGRGFYGYTF. For the CDR3, the DNA is TGCGCCAGCAGCCAAGAATTAGGGAGGGGATTCTATGGCTACACCTTC.

This clonotype was detected many times. The rearrangement uses TRBV5-8 and TRBJ2-7; TRBD2 might be the D (5 bases). The germline V gene has CDR1 SGHTS and CDR2 YDEGEE. The CDR3 runs to 15 residues. V shed 0 bases and J shed 5 bases, with 15 bases lying between them. Written as DNA, the CDR3 is TGTGCCAGCAGCTTGGTGCTAGCAGTTGGGGACGAGCAGTACTTC. The encoded protein is CASSLVLAVGDEQYF.

The CDR3 bases are TGTGCCAGCGGAGAGCGGGGGACAGATACGCAGTATTTT. Translating it yields CASGERGTDTQYF. The chain combines TRBV25-1 with TRBJ2-3; 8 bases match TRBD2. V lost 8 bases to trimming and J lost 3 bases; unmatched junction nucleotides: 4. CDR3 length equals 13 residues. Germline V gene data show CDR1 as MGHDK and CDR2 as SYGVNS.

The chain carries TRBV2 and TRBJ2-1; 11 positions match TRBD2. This CDR3 region has 15 residues. Per germline, CDR1 SNHLY and CDR2 FYNNEI. The V and J ends lost 9 bases and 6 bases, in that order; junction bases with no gene match: 10. The CDR3 sequence: CASTFGSGRVNEQFF. The CDR3 DNA is TGTGCCAGTACTTTTGGTAGCGGGAGGGTCAATGAGCAGTTCTTC.

This clonotype was seen a handful of times. The V call is TRBV20-1, the J call TRBJ1-5, with D uncertain. Deletions cut 4 bases from V and 13 bases from J, with 23 bases between. Germline CDR1 is DFQATT and CDR2 is SNEGSKA (reference sequence). This CDR3 comprises 14 residues. The CDR3 DNA is TGCAGTGCTACTAGGACGGCCCGGAATCAGGATCAGCATTTT. Translation gives CSATRTARNQDQHF.

Ten or more counts support this clonotype. The chain carries TRBV4-3 and TRBJ2-1; 11 nucleotides match TRBD2. J lost 10 bases, V lost 3 bases, and 17 bases had no gene match. There are 18 residues in the CDR3. From germline, CDR1 is LGHNA and CDR2 YSLEER. The CDR3 sequence is CASSQGLAGGAYLGEQFF. The CDR3 DNA sequence: TGCGCCAGCAGCCAGGGTTTAGCGGGAGGGGCCTATCTCGGGGAGCAGTTCTTC.

This clonotype was observed at least ten times. The rearrangement links TRBV12-3 or TRBV12-4 to TRBJ2-3, with 7 bases fitting TRBD2. V shed 7 bases and J 1 base; nucleotides not matched to a gene: 5. CDR3 length equals 14 residues. The CDR3 DNA follows: TGTGCCAGCACCACTAGCGTTCGCACAGATACGCAGTATTTT. Amino acid sequence: CASTTSVRTDTQYF.

This clonotype was seen ten or more times. The chain links TRBV29-1 to TRBJ1-1, with D hard to call. Germline V lookup: CDR1 SQVTM, CDR2 ANQGSEA. Deletions cut 7 bases from V and 7 bases from J, with 13 bases between. The CDR3 loop spans 11 amino acids. The CDR3 DNA follows: TGCAGCGGGACGTTTGGGAATGAAGCTTTCTTT. This gives the protein CSGTFGNEAFF.

A few counts support this clonotype. The chain uses TRBV5-1 and TRBJ2-1; the D is unclear. Trimming cost V 0 bases and J 8 bases, with 12 bases left between them. The CDR3 extends over 14 amino acids. CDR1 is SGHRS, CDR2 YFSETQ, per germline. The CDR3 region has the DNA TGCGCCAGCAGCTTGGAAGGTGATACACATGAGCAGTTCTTC. Amino acids: CASSLEGDTHEQFF. The variable domain in full, completed from reference TRBV5-1 and TRBJ2-1, reads KAGVTQTPRYLIKTRGQQVTLSCSPISGHRSVSWYQQTPGQGLQFLFEYFSETQRNKGNFPGRFSGRQFSNSRSEMNVSTLELGDSALYLCASSLEGDTHEQFFGPGTRLTVL.

This clonotype was recorded a few times. This chain joins TRBV7-9 and TRBJ1-2; D is unresolved. The CDR3 covers 15 residues. V dropped 1 base and J dropped 5 bases, with 14 bases sitting between them. The germline V gene encodes CDR1 SEHNR and CDR2 FQNEAQ (reference sequence). The DNA for the CDR3 is TGTGCCAGCAGCTTAGGGCGGATCGAGTCTTATGGCTACACCTTC. As protein: CASSLGRIESYGYTF.

The V gene is TRBV4-1, the J gene TRBJ2-3; no clear D gene. Germline V CDR1 and CDR2: MGHRA, YSYEKL. This CDR3 is built from 14 residues. V lost 7 bases and J lost 2, with 13 bases in between. CDR3 residues: CASKRQESTDTQYF. DNA of the CDR3: TGCGCCAGCAAGCGCCAGGAATCCACAGATACGCAGTATTTT.

This clonotype was seen ten or more times. The J gene is TRBJ1-5, the V gene TRBV7-2, with unresolved D. CDR1 and CDR2 (germline): SGHTA, FQGNSA. V was clipped by 1 base and J by 7 bases, with 11 bases between them. The CDR3 is made up of 14 amino acids. The CDR3 nucleotides are TGTGCCAGCAGCTTAGTGAGATCGGAGCAGCCCCAGCATTTT. Protein product: CASSLVRSEQPQHF.

In this sample, this clonotype turned up many times. The J gene is TRBJ2-3, the V gene TRBV6-2 or TRBV6-3, with 9 bases that match TRBD2. Per the germline V gene, CDR1 is MNHEY and CDR2 is SVGEGT. Trimming at V came to 5 bases and at J to 5 bases, leaving 11 bases not matched to a gene. The CDR3 has 16 residues. CDR3 sequence reads: CASSKLAGAFQDTQYF. CDR3 bases: TGTGCCAGCAGTAAATTAGCGGGAGCTTTTCAAGATACGCAGTATTTT.

This clonotype appeared many times. V usage is TRBV12-3 or TRBV12-4 and J usage is TRBJ1-2; perhaps TRBD1 as D (5 bases). Trimming cost V 5 bases and J 4 bases, with 14 bases left between them. This CDR3 has 14 amino acids. CDR3 bases: TGTGCCAGCAGTCCCGGCGGCAGGGCCTATGGCTACACCTTC. Its protein is CASSPGGRAYGYTF.

The chain joins TRBV2 to TRBJ2-1, with 7 bases that match TRBD2. This CDR3 has 16 residues. Per germline, CDR1 SNHLY and CDR2 FYNNEI. The V gene end was trimmed by 7 bases and the J gene end by 0 bases; junction bases not matched to a gene: 9. Written as DNA, the CDR3 is TGTGCCAGCACTGAGGAGGGACTAACCTCCTACAATGAGCAGTTCTTC. Encoded protein: CASTEEGLTSYNEQFF.

This clonotype was detected ten times or more. The CDR3 loop is CASRALFGEPHGNIQYF. CDR3 in DNA: TGTGCCAGCCGAGCTCTATTCGGGGAACCCCACGGTAACATTCAGTACTTC. V gene TRBV28 combines with J gene TRBJ2-4, with D possibly matching TRBD2 (5 bases). Per the germline V gene, CDR1 is MDHEN and CDR2 is SYDVKM. V lost 8 bases and J 7 bases, leaving 27 bases between the germline ends. This CDR3 is 17 amino acids long.

This clonotype was picked up a small number of times. The DNA of the CDR3 is TGTGCCAGTAGTCCTCGGACAGGGGGCGTCGGGCTCGGCAATCAGCCCCAGCATTTT. Translating it yields CASSPRTGGVGLGNQPQHF. The chain links TRBV19 to TRBJ1-5, with 11 bases aligning to TRBD1. V lost 5 bases and J lost 2; bases outside the gene matches: 14. This CDR3 is built from 19 residues. CDR1 LNHDA and CDR2 SQIVND come from the germline V gene (reference sequence).

This clonotype has at least ten counts. J is TRBJ1-5 and V is TRBV28; 8 bases are shared with TRBD1. V shed 5 bases and J 2 bases; nucleotides not matched to a gene: 17. CDR1 and CDR2 (germline): MDHEN, SYDVKM. The length of the CDR3 is 19 residues. CDR3 nucleotide sequence: TGTGCCAGCAGTCTAGGGTTTCAGGGGGCGCGGGGTGGCAATCAGCCCCAGCATTTT. This encodes CASSLGFQGARGGNQPQHF. Supplemented by reference TRBV28 and TRBJ1-5, the full variable domain reads DVKVTQSSRYLVKRTGEKVFLECVQDMDHENMFWYRQDPGLGLRLIYFSYDVKMKEKGDIPEGYSVSREKKERFSLILESASTNQTSMYLCASSLGFQGARGGNQPQHFGDGTRLSIL.

V is TRBV20-1 and J is TRBJ2-2, with D possibly being TRBD1 or TRBD2 (5 bases each). The CDR3 runs 13 residues. Trimming shortened V by 4 bases and J by 7 bases, and 13 bases separated the two germline ends. Germline V gene sequence: CDR1 DFQATT, CDR2 SNEGSKA (reference sequence). CDR3 sequence (DNA): TGCAGTGCTACCGGGACCACCTACGGGGAGCTGTTTTTT. It codes for CSATGTTYGELFF.

This clonotype was detected a few times. The chain links TRBV9 to TRBJ2-3, with unresolved D. Germline-derived CDR1 and CDR2 are SGDLS and YYNGEE. The V gene lost 4 bases and the J gene lost 4 bases, with 19 bases spanning the gap. The CDR3 spans 16 residues. As DNA, the CDR3 is TGTGCCAGCAGCCCCCCCGGCTACCTTCGTGCAGATACGCAGTATTTT. The encoded protein is CASSPPGYLRADTQYF.

There are a few counts of this clonotype. The chain is built from TRBV7-8 and TRBJ2-2, with unresolved D. The V gene lost 4 bases and the J gene lost 0 bases, with 9 bases spanning the gap. Per the germline V gene, CDR1 is SGHVS and CDR2 is FQNEAQ. The CDR3 runs 15 residues. This chain's CDR3 is CASSYYTPNTGELFF. As DNA, the CDR3 is TGTGCCAGCAGCTACTATACACCGAACACCGGGGAGCTGTTTTTT.